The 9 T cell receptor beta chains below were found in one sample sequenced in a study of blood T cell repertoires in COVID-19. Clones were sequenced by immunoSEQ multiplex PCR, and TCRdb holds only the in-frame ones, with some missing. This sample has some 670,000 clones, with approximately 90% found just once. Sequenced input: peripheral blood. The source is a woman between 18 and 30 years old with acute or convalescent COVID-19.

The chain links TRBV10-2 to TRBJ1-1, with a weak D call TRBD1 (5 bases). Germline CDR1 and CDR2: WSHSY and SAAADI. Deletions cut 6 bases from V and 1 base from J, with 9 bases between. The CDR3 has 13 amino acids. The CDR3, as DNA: TGCGCCAGCAGGGAGACAGCGAACACTGAAGCTTTCTTT. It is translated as CASRETANTEAFF.

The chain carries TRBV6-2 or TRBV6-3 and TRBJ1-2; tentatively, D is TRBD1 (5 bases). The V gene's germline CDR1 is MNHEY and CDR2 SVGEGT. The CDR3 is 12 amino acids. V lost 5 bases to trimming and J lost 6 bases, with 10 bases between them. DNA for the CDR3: TGTGCCAGCAGTAACCCGACAGATGGCTACACCTTC. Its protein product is CASSNPTDGYTF.

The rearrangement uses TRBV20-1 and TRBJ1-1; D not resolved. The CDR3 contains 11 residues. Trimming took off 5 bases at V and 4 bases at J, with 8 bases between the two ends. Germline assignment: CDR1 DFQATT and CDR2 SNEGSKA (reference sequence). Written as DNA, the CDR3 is TGCAGTGCTCCCCAGGTCACTGAAGCTTTCTTT. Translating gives CSAPQVTEAFF.

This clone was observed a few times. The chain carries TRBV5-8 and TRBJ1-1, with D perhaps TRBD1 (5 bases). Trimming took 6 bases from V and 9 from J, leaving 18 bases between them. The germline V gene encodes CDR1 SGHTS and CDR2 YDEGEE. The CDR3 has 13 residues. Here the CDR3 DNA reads TGTGCCAGCACCCCGGCTACAGGAGACAAAGCTTTCTTT. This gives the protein CASTPATGDKAFF.

The CDR3 loop is CASSLASWGNEQFF. The DNA for the CDR3 is TGCGCCAGCAGCCTGGCTAGCTGGGGCAATGAGCAGTTCTTC. The genes are TRBV4-3 and TRBJ2-1, with D possibly being TRBD2 (5 bases). V was clipped by 4 bases and J by 6 bases, with 13 bases between them. Germline assignment: CDR1 LGHNA and CDR2 YSLEER. The CDR3 runs to 14 residues.

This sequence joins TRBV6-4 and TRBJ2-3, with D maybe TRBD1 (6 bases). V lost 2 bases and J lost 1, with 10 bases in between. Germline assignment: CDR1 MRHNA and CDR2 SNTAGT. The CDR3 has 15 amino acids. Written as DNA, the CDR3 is TGTGCCAGCAGTGACGGCAGGGGAGGCACAGATACGCAGTATTTT. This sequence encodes CASSDGRGGTDTQYF.

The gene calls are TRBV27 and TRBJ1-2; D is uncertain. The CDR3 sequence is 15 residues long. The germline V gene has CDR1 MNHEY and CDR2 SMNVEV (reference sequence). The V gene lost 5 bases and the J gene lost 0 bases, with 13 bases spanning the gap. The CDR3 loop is CASSPPGFANYGYTF. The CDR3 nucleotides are TGTGCCAGCAGTCCTCCAGGATTTGCTAACTATGGCTACACCTTC.

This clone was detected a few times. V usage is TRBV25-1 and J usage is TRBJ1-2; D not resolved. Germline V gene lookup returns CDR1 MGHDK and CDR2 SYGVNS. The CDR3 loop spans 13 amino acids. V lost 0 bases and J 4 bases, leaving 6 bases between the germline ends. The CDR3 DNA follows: TGTGCCAGCAGTGAATATTCTCGCTATGGCTACACCTTC. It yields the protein CASSEYSRYGYTF.

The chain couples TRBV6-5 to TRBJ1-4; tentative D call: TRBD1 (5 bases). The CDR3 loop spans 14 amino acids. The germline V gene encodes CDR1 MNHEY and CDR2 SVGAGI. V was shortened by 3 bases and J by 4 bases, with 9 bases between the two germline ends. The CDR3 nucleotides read TGTGCCAGCAGTTATGCAGGGATTAATGAAAAACTGTTTTTT. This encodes CASSYAGINEKLFF.